A selection of T cell receptor beta chains follows, all from one sample in a study of shared clonotypes between healthy human individuals. Assay used: immunoSEQ multiplex PCR; TCRdb lists only in-frame clones, some missing. This table has approximately 2.5 million clones, over 85% appearing once. The sample taken for sequencing was naive CD4+ T cells from PBMCs. Receptor source: a man between 18 and 29 years old in good health. Some clones in this sample may be carry-over from other donors' samples. Each CDR3 is given with its conserved first and last residue. A D gene is named only where the DNA matches it firmly.

>NA|TRBJ1-2|TRBV28
CASSLQTGLDYGYTF
TGTGCCAGCAGTCTTCAAACAGGTTTAGACTATGGCTACACCTTC
>NA|TRBJ2-2|TRBV12-5
CASGRDTGELFF
TGTGCTAGTGGAAGGGACACCGGGGAGCTGTTTTTT
>TRBD1|TRBJ1-4|TRBV29-1
CSVVVGTGRIRGEKLFF
TGCAGCGTTGTAGTCGGGACAGGGCGTATTCGGGGGGAAAAACTGTTTTTT
>NA|TRBJ1-5|TRBV28
CASYPRKELGQPQHF
TGTGCCAGCTACCCACGGAAGGAGTTAGGTCAGCCCCAGCATTTT
>TRBD2|TRBJ2-1|TRBV5-4
CASSLEPGLAGGEQFF
TGTGCCAGCAGCCTAGAGCCGGGACTAGCGGGAGGTGAGCAGTTCTTC
>NA|TRBJ2-7|TRBV11-1
CASSLAGHSYEQYF
TGTGCCAGCAGCTTAGCTGGCCACTCCTACGAGCAGTACTTC
>NA|TRBJ1-1|TRBV30
CAWNLIMNTEAFF
TGTGCCTGGAACCTTATTATGAACACTGAAGCTTTCTTT
>NA|TRBJ1-6|TRBV30
CAWSPLTGDNSPLHF
TGTGCCTGGAGTCCCCTGACCGGGGATAATTCACCCCTCCACTTT
>TRBD1|TRBJ2-6|TRBV28
CASSAPQGDSSSGANVLTF
TGTGCCAGCAGCGCACCCCAGGGGGACAGCAGCTCTGGGGCCAACGTCCTGACTTTC
>TRBD2|TRBJ2-1|TRBV2
CASSDGLAESSYNEQFF
TGTGCCAGCAGTGATGGGCTAGCGGAGAGCTCCTACAATGAGCAGTTCTTC